Many counts were recorded for the clone carrying this TCR beta chain. Its antigen is unidentified. The authors incorporated unique molecular identifiers into the TCR beta cDNA libraries. Yield was some 500,000 cDNA molecules from about 0.94 to 9.7 million T cells. TCRdb re-derived calls from the PCR reads in MiXCR, one entry per CDR3 protein. The sample comprises approximately 160,000 distinct CDR3 sequences, 30% of which are singletons, and approximately 1.4% rests with the top ten. The record originates from a study of post-analysis software for immune sequencing data. Regarding the study as a whole: Batch-matched samples strongly co-clustered by F measure. Those with multiple sclerosis, the patient group, showed significantly lower normalized Chao1 diversity than controls. Several TRBV segments (TRBV5-6, TRBV5-1 and TRBV20-1 among them) occurred more frequently in patients than in controls.

J was trimmed by 1 base and V by 0 bases; bases with no gene match: 12. The V gene's germline CDR1 is SGHRS and CDR2 YFSETQ. CDR3 length: 18 residues. The chain uses TRBV5-1 and TRBJ2-5; the match to TRBD1 covers 7 bases. The receptor was isolated from a girl aged 5 to 17 with multiple sclerosis. The sequenced sample was blood. The CDR3 region has the DNA TGCGCCAGCAGCTTGGGAAGACAGGGTTCTCCCGTCCAAGAGACCCAGTACTTC. This translates into CASSLGRQGSPVQETQYF.